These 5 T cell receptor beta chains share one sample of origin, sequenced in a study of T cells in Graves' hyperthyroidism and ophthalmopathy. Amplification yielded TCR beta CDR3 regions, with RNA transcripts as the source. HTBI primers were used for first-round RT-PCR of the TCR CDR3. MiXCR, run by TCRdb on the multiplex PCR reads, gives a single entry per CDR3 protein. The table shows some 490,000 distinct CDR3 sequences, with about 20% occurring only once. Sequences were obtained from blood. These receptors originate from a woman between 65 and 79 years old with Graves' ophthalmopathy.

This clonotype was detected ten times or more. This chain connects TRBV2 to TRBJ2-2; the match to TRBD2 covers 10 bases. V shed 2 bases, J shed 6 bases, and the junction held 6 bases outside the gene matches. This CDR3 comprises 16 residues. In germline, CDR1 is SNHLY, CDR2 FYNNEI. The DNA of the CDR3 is TGTGCCAGCAGTGAATTGAGCGGGAGGGCCGCCGGGGAGCTGTTTTTT. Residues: CASSELSGRAAGELFF.

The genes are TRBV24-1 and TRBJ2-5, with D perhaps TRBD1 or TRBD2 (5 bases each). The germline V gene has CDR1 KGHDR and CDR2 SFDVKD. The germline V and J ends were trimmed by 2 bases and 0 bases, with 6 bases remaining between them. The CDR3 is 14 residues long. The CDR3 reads CATSDSGHQETQYF. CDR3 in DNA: TGTGCCACCAGTGATTCGGGGCACCAAGAGACCCAGTACTTC.

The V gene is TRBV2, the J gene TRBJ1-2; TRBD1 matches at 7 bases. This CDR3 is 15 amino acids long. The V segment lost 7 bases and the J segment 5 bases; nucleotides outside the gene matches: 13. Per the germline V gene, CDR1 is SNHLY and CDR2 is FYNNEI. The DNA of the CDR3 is TGTGCCAGCACTCCGGGACAGACCTTCCTTTATGGCTACACCTTC. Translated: CASTPGQTFLYGYTF.

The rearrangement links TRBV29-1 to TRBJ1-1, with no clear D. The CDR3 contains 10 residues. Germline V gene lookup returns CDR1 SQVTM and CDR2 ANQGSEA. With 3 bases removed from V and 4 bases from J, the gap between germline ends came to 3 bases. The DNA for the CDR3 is TGCAGCGTTGAGGGCACTGAAGCTTTCTTT. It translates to CSVEGTEAFF.

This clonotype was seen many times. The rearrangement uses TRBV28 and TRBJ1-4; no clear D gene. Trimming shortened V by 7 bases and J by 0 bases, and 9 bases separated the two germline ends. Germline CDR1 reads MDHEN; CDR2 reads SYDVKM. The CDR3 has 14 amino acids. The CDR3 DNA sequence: TGTGCCAGCACCCCGCATGCAACTAATGAAAAACTGTTTTTT. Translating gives CASTPHATNEKLFF.